The clone carrying this T cell receptor (beta chain) has only a few counts. As yet, its antigen is unknown. A library of TCRbeta sequences, prepared with unique molecular identifiers, was generated. TCRdb reanalysed the PCR reads using MiXCR and keeps one entry per CDR3 protein. The sample includes around 490,000 distinct CDR3 sequences, around 10% of them seen just once. The data originate from a study of T-cell reconstitution after alpha-beta-depleted transplantation in children. Study-level points and caveats: At around two months after transplant, the alpha-beta T cells were reportedly derived from several hundred expanded clones that came from non-depleted graft cells.

The sequences come from PBMCs, mostly from graft donor cells, collected 180 days after TCRalphabeta/CD19-depleted stem cell transplant. This clonotype was obtained from a female patient aged 2-10 years who had a stem cell transplant for aplastic anemia, so the T cells may come from the graft donor.

CDR3 sequence reads: CASSLIRRGENQPQHF. The CDR3 DNA follows: TGTGCCAGCAGCTTGATTCGCAGGGGAGAGAATCAGCCCCAGCATTTT. The rearrangement uses TRBV5-6 and TRBJ1-5; D may be TRBD1 (6 bases). Per germline, CDR1 SGHDT and CDR2 YYEEEE. Trimming left V 1 base short and J 4 bases short, with 15 bases between. This CDR3 comprises 16 residues.